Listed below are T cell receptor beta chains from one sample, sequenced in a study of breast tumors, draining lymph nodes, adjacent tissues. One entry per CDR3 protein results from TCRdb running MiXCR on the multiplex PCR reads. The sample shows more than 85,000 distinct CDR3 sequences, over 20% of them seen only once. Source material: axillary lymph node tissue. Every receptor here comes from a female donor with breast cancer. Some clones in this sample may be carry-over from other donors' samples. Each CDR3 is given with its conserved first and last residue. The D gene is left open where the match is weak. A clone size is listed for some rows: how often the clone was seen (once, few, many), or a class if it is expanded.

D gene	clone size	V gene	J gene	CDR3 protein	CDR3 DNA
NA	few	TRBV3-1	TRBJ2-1	CASSQAGAVSYNEQFF	TGTGCCAGCAGCCAAGCAGGGGCGGTCTCCTACAATGAGCAGTTCTTC
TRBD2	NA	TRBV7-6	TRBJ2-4	CASSLVAGGTIQYF	TGTGCCAGCAGCTTAGTGGCGGGGGGGACCATTCAGTACTTC
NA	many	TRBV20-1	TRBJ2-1	CSAQPGSYNEQFF	TGCAGTGCTCAACCGGGGAGCTACAATGAGCAGTTCTTC
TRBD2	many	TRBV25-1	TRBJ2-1	CASSVVGGGVLFF	TGTGCCAGCAGTGTTGTAGGCGGGGGGGTCCTGTTCTTC
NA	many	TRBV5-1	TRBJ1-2	CASSPREGAGYTF	TGCGCCAGCAGCCCCCGCGAGGGTGCTGGCTACACCTTC
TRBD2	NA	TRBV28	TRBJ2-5	CASSPGLAGAKTQYF	TGTGCCAGCAGTCCAGGACTAGCGGGAGCGAAGACCCAGTACTTC
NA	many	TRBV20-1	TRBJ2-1	CSARGDAYNEQFF	TGCAGTGCTAGGGGGGACGCCTACAATGAGCAGTTCTTC
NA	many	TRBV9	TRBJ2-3	CASSVAGNQPRDTQYF	TGTGCCAGCAGCGTAGCGGGGAACCAACCGAGGGATACGCAGTATTTT
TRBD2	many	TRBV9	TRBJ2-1	CASSVARGGRDEQFF	TGTGCCAGCAGCGTAGCTCGGGGGGGCAGGGATGAGCAGTTCTTC
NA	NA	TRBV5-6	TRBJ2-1	CASSARDKYNEQFF	TGTGCCAGCAGCGCACGGGACAAATACAATGAGCAGTTCTTC
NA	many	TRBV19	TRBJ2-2	CASRITDANTGELFF	TGTGCCAGTAGAATCACAGATGCTAACACCGGGGAGCTGTTTTTT
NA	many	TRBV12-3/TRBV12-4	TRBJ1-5	CASSPLGGPQHF	TGTGCCAGCAGTCCTCTTGGCGGGCCCCAGCATTTT
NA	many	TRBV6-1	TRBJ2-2	CASILTNTGELFF	TGTGCCAGCATTCTGACGAACACCGGGGAGCTGTTTTTT
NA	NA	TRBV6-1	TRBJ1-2	CASRSTRDGYTF	TGTGCCAGCAGGTCTACTCGGGATGGCTACACCTTC
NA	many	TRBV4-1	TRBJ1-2	CASSQERYSNYGYTF	TGCGCCAGCAGCCAAGAGAGGTACAGTAACTATGGCTACACCTTC
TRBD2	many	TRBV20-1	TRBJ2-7	CSAKGGWERERRNEQYF	TGCAGTGCTAAGGGGGGATGGGAGCGGGAGAGGAGGAACGAGCAGTACTTC
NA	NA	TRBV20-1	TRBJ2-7	CSARDPPSASYEQYF	TGCAGTGCTAGAGATCCCCCCAGCGCCTCCTACGAGCAGTACTTC
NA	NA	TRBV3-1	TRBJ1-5	CASSDDSYSNQPQHF	TGTGCCAGCAGCGACGACAGCTATAGCAATCAGCCCCAGCATTTT
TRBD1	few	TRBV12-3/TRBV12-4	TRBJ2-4	CASRPRTGGPNIQYF	TGTGCCAGCAGGCCCCGGACAGGCGGTCCCAACATTCAGTACTTC
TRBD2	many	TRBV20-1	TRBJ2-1	CSASLAGYRNEQFF	TGCAGTGCGTCTCTAGCGGGATATCGCAATGAGCAGTTCTTC
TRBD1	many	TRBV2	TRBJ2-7	CASRSSEGQVSYEQYF	TGTGCCAGCAGGTCCAGCGAGGGACAGGTCTCCTACGAGCAGTACTTC
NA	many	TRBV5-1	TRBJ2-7	CASSPSQGYEQYF	TGCGCCAGCAGCCCCTCACAGGGCTACGAGCAGTACTTC
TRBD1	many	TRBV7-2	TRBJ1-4	CASSLASTGRNEKLFF	TGTGCCAGCAGCTTAGCCTCGACAGGGCGAAATGAAAAACTGTTTTTT
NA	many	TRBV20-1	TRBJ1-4	CSARPGGADEKLFF	TGCAGTGCTAGACCCGGGGGCGCGGATGAAAAACTGTTTTTT
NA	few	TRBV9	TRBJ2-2	CASSGGPYDGRVGTGELFF	TGTGCCAGCAGCGGAGGTCCATATGACGGACGGGTTGGAACCGGGGAGCTGTTTTTT
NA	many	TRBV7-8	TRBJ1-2	CASSDSSSGHGYTF	TGTGCCAGCAGCGACTCATCCTCAGGCCATGGCTACACCTTC
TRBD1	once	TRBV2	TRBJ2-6	CASGSGGEGANVLTF	TGTGCCAGCGGTTCAGGGGGAGAAGGAGCCAACGTCCTGACTTTC
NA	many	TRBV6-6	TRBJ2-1	CASSYSSSNEQFF	TGTGCCAGCAGTTATTCCTCTAGCAATGAGCAGTTCTTC
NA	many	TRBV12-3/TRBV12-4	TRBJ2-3	CASSLSDFTDTQYF	TGTGCCAGCAGTCTTAGCGATTTCACAGATACGCAGTATTTT
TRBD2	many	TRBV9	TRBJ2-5	CASSLGTSGGAETQYF	TGTGCCAGCAGCCTGGGGACTAGCGGGGGGGCGGAGACCCAGTACTTC
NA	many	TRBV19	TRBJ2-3	CASSLRPGRTDTQYF	TGTGCCAGTAGTCTAAGACCGGGACGCACAGATACGCAGTATTTT
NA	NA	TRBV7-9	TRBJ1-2	CASSLGSQGFYTF	TGTGCCAGCAGCTTAGGGTCCCAGGGTTTCTACACCTTC
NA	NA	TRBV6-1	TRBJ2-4	CASSEVSGKAQYF	TGTGCCAGCAGTGAGGTTTCAGGGAAGGCCCAGTACTTC
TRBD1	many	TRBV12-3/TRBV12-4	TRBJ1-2	CASNTGGSYGYTF	TGTGCCAGTAACACAGGGGGCAGCTATGGCTACACCTTC
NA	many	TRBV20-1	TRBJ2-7	CSGGQGSNEQYF	TGCAGTGGAGGGCAGGGGAGCAACGAGCAGTACTTC
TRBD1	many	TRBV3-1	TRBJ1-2	CASWTGGSYGYTF	TGTGCCTCCTGGACAGGGGGGTCCTATGGCTACACCTTC